Below, 19 T cell receptor beta chains from the same sample are listed, as sequenced in a study of blood T cells in healthy people across ages. The use of a sample-barcoded 5' primer and a J-beta primer mix characterized a second PCR of roughly 7 to 11 cycles. One entry per CDR3 protein, called by TCRdb with MiXCR from the 5' RACE reads. The sample lists some 370,000 distinct CDR3 sequences; about 49% were seen once. The sample comprised blood. All receptors come from a man between 60 and 75 years old in good health.

The chain links TRBV27 to TRBJ2-7; 9 bases line up with TRBD1. V shed 10 bases, J shed 4 bases, and the junction held 11 bases outside the gene matches. The CDR3 runs 14 residues. Germline CDR1 and CDR2: MNHEY and SMNVEV (reference sequence). CDR3 sequence reads: CANPWRDRAYEQYF. The CDR3 DNA reads as TGTGCCAACCCGTGGCGGGACAGGGCATACGAGCAGTACTTC.

The chain carries TRBV19 and TRBJ2-3; 8 bases match TRBD1. The length of the CDR3 is 12 residues. Per germline, CDR1 LNHDA and CDR2 SQIVND (reference sequence). The J segment lost 4 bases and the V segment lost 6 bases, leaving 0 bases of the junction unmatched. In DNA form, the CDR3 reads TGTGCCAGTAGCAGGGGGCCAGATACGCAGTATTTT. This sequence encodes CASSRGPDTQYF.

The rearrangement links TRBV20-1 to TRBJ2-1, with D perhaps matching TRBD1 (5 bases). The V gene's germline CDR1 is DFQATT and CDR2 SNEGSKA (reference sequence). The CDR3 loop spans 16 amino acids. Trimming took 3 bases from V and 3 from J, leaving 18 bases between them. CDR3 nucleotides: TGCAGTGCTAGTCGGATTGGCAGGGAACTCTACAATGAGCAGTTCTTC. It yields the protein CSASRIGRELYNEQFF.

This clonotype was seen ten or more times. The chain combines TRBV7-2 with TRBJ1-2, with 9 bases that match TRBD1. The CDR3 consists of 15 residues. J lost 2 bases, V lost 5 bases, and 6 bases had no gene match. Germline V gene sequence: CDR1 SGHTA, CDR2 FQGNSA. The chain's CDR3 is CASSTYRGRNYGYTF. CDR3 DNA: TGTGCCAGCAGCACCTACAGGGGGCGAAACTATGGCTACACCTTC.

This rearrangement joins TRBV10-3 to TRBJ1-2; D is perhaps TRBD1 (5 bases). Germline CDR1 ENHRY, CDR2 SYGVKD. V lost 3 bases and J 3 bases, leaving 11 bases between the germline ends. The CDR3 totals 14 residues. The CDR3 protein is CAISEDSGYYGYTF. In DNA form, the CDR3 reads TGTGCCATCAGTGAAGACAGTGGCTACTATGGCTACACCTTC.

This clonotype showed up many times. This could be a read error, since a much larger clone is one nucleotide away. This chain joins TRBV3-1 and TRBJ2-5; tentative D call: TRBD1 (6 bases). V was cut by 0 bases and J by 5 bases, with 13 bases left in between. The CDR3 runs to 15 residues. CDR1 LGHDT and CDR2 YNNKEL come from the germline V gene (reference sequence). The DNA of the CDR3 is TGTGCCAGCAGCCAAGAGGGGGCTAGATGGGAGACCCAGTACTTC. This codes for CASSQEGARWETQYF.

The chain carries TRBV7-2 and TRBJ1-1; maybe TRBD1 (5 bases). The V end was cut by 8 bases, the J end by 4 bases, with 20 bases between. In germline, CDR1 is SGHTA, CDR2 FQGNSA. The CDR3 has 15 amino acids. The CDR3 nucleotides read TGTGCCAGCCTCATCTTTGGGGGTCTTAGCACTGAAGCTTTCTTT. This translates into CASLIFGGLSTEAFF. Full variable domain (rest looked up from reference TRBV7-2 and TRBJ1-1): GAGVSQSPSNKVTEKGKDVELRCDPISGHTALYWYRQSLGQGLEFLIYFQGNSAPDKSGLPSDRFSAERTGGSVSTLTIQRTQQEDSAVYLCASLIFGGLSTEAFFGQGTRLTVV.

This clonotype was picked up a small number of times. V is TRBV7-6 and J is TRBJ2-1; D is undetermined. CDR1 and CDR2 (germline): SGHVS, FNYEAQ. Trimming took off 5 bases at V and 7 bases at J, with 21 bases between the two ends. The CDR3 runs to 16 residues. CDR3: CASSPNRALMGNEQFF. The CDR3 nucleotides are TGTGCCAGCAGCCCTAATCGGGCCCTAATGGGGAATGAGCAGTTCTTC.

V and J are TRBV15 and TRBJ1-2; TRBD1 might be the D (5 bases). The CDR3 contains 14 residues. Germline-derived CDR1 and CDR2 are LNHNV and YYDKDF (reference sequence). V lost 0 bases and J lost 3, with 8 bases in between. CDR3 protein: CATSRDRGDYGYTF. The CDR3 nucleotides read TGTGCCACCAGCAGAGATCGGGGGGACTATGGCTACACCTTC.

J is TRBJ2-3 and V is TRBV6-2 or TRBV6-3, with D uncertain. V lost 6 bases to trimming and J lost 1 base, with 14 bases between them. Germline loops: CDR1 MNHEY, CDR2 SVGEGT. This CDR3 comprises 15 residues. The CDR3 is CASSPPGAGTDTQYF. As DNA, the CDR3 is TGTGCCAGCAGCCCACCGGGTGCGGGCACAGATACGCAGTATTTT.

This clonotype turned up a few times. J is TRBJ2-1 and V is TRBV20-1, with TRBD2 matching 8 bases. The germline V gene encodes CDR1 DFQATT and CDR2 SNEGSKA (reference sequence). The CDR3 loop spans 13 amino acids. With 6 bases clipped from V and 9 bases from J, the junction kept 10 bases outside the gene matches. CDR3 DNA: TGCAGTGCCCCCCGGGCGGGGGGAGTTGAGCAGTTCTTC. Translation: CSAPRAGGVEQFF.

This clonotype was recorded a few times. J is TRBJ1-5 and V is TRBV7-6; D is unclear. The germline V and J ends were trimmed by 5 bases and 5 bases, with 10 bases remaining between them. CDR3 length: 13 amino acids. CDR1 and CDR2 from the germline V gene are SGHVS and FNYEAQ. The CDR3 spells CASSPLGDQPQHF. CDR3 DNA sequence: TGTGCCAGCAGCCCCCTCGGGGATCAGCCCCAGCATTTT.

This clonotype was counted a few times. V gene TRBV10-3 combines with J gene TRBJ2-7; 7 bases fit TRBD2. The CDR3 has 15 residues. From germline, CDR1 is ENHRY and CDR2 SYGVKD. V shed 2 bases, J shed 0 bases, and the junction held 4 bases outside the gene matches. In DNA, the CDR3 is TGTGCCATCAGTGAGGAGGCTAGCGGCTCCTACGAGCAGTACTTC. Protein product: CAISEEASGSYEQYF.

V usage is TRBV24-1 and J usage is TRBJ2-5; D unclear. TRBJ2-7 explains the end of the DNA better; the J call may be wrong. Germline CDR1 is KGHDR and CDR2 is SFDVKD. This CDR3 is built from 13 residues. In DNA, the CDR3 is TGTGCCACCAGTGATTCGGGTAGCCACGAGCAGTACTTC. Encoded protein: CATSDSGSHEQYF.

This clonotype was counted only a few times. The V call is TRBV27, the J call TRBJ2-2; 9 bases fit TRBD1. The germline V gene has CDR1 MNHEY and CDR2 SMNVEV (reference sequence). The CDR3 extends over 14 amino acids. V lost 6 bases, J lost 5 bases, and 4 bases stayed unmatched. This CDR3 is CASRGQGWTGELFF. CDR3 DNA sequence: TGTGCCAGCAGAGGACAGGGGTGGACCGGGGAGCTGTTTTTT.

The CDR3 region has the DNA TGCGCCAGCAGCCAATGGCTGGTTGTGGACACTGAAGCTTTCTTT. Translated: CASSQWLVVDTEAFF. The chain uses TRBV4-1 and TRBJ1-1; D is ambiguous. The V gene's germline CDR1 is MGHRA and CDR2 YSYEKL. There are 15 residues in the CDR3. Trimming removed 2 bases from V and 3 bases from J, with 13 bases in between.

The chain employs TRBV9 and TRBJ2-3, with 7 nucleotides matching TRBD1. The CDR3 consists of 16 residues. The trim removed 4 bases at V and 0 bases at J, leaving 8 bases unmatched. Germline assignment: CDR1 SGDLS and CDR2 YYNGEE. The CDR3, as DNA: TGTGCCAGCAGCACGACTGAGGGGGCTAGCACAGATACGCAGTATTTT. Translating gives CASSTTEGASTDTQYF.

This clonotype was counted ten times or more. This chain connects TRBV18 to TRBJ2-6; weak D call: TRBD1 (5 bases). Looked up from germline, CDR1 is KGHSH and CDR2 is LQKENI. The CDR3 covers 17 residues. The germline V and J ends were trimmed by 4 bases and 2 bases, with 15 bases remaining between them. The CDR3 DNA is TGTGCCAGCTCACAGCTCATTTCAGGGACTGGGGCCAACGTCCTGACTTTC. Amino acid sequence: CASSQLISGTGANVLTF.

This clonotype was recorded a few times. The gene calls are TRBV7-9 and TRBJ2-3, with unresolved D. Germline-derived CDR1 and CDR2 are SEHNR and FQNEAQ (reference sequence). Trimming removed 5 bases at V and 1 base at J, with 13 bases between. The CDR3 spans 15 residues. CDR3 region: CASSSDQHGTDTQYF. The CDR3 nucleotides read TGTGCCAGCAGCAGCGACCAGCACGGCACAGATACGCAGTATTTT.